These 27 T cell receptor beta chains came from one sample sequenced in a study of neurological immune-mediated disorders. One entry per CDR3 protein, called by TCRdb with MiXCR from the 5' RACE reads. This repertoire shows around 50,000 distinct CDR3 sequences, around 25% found once; its top ten account for around a quarter. Sequencing input: PBMCs. Receptor source: a woman between 65 and 79 years old in good health.

This clonotype showed up many times. This chain connects TRBV12-3 or TRBV12-4 to TRBJ2-2; D is unclear. The CDR3 has 12 amino acids. V was cut by 7 bases and J by 7 bases, with 10 bases left in between. CDR3 in DNA: TGTGCCAGCACTCTTGCAGGCGGGGAGCTGTTTTTT. Protein: CASTLAGGELFF.

This clonotype was observed at least ten times. V is TRBV5-1 and J is TRBJ1-2, with D possibly matching TRBD1 (5 bases). CDR1 is SGHRS, CDR2 YFSETQ, per germline. Trimming cost V 4 bases and J 2 bases, with 9 bases left between them. The length of the CDR3 is 13 residues. The CDR3 region is CASSLQGNYGYTF. As DNA, the CDR3 is TGCGCCAGCAGCCTTCAGGGAAACTATGGCTACACCTTC.

The V call is TRBV7-9, the J call TRBJ2-1; 10 positions agree with TRBD2. The CDR3 consists of 18 residues. In germline, CDR1 is SEHNR, CDR2 FQNEAQ (reference sequence). V trimming: 6 bases; J trimming: 8 bases; junction bases outside the gene matches: 19. The CDR3 DNA reads as TGTGCCAGCAGGCCTCGACCGGGACTAGCGCCTTCCCTGGATGAGCAGTTCTTC. Protein: CASRPRPGLAPSLDEQFF.

With regard to this clonotype: Its ends do not fully match the called genes, so a read error is possible. The rearrangement joins TRBV18 to TRBJ2-6, with D perhaps matching TRBD2 (5 bases). Per the germline V gene, CDR1 is KGHSH and CDR2 is LQKENI. This CDR3 spans 20 amino acids. This CDR3 reads CASSTSTPVGLSSGVNVLTF. The DNA of the CDR3 is TGTGCCAGCTCAACCTCGACACCGGTTGGACTGAGCTCTGGGGTCAACGTCCTGACTTTC.

Comment on this clonotype: With a much larger clone just one base away, this may be a read error. The genes are TRBV7-3 and TRBJ2-2; no reliable D call. Per germline, CDR1 SGHTA and CDR2 FQGTGA. The CDR3 extends over 14 amino acids. V lost 5 bases and J 7 bases, leaving 14 bases between the germline ends. CDR3 residues: CASSPSELFGELFF. CDR3 DNA: TGTGCCAGCAGCCCGTCCGAACTTTTCGGGGAGCTGTTTTTT. Full variable domain (missing parts from reference TRBV7-3 and TRBJ2-2): GAGVSQTPSNKVTEKGKYVELRCDPISGHTALYWYRQSLGQGPEFLIYFQGTGAADDSGLPNDRFFAVRPEGSVSTLKIQRTERGDSAVYLCASSPSELFGELFFGEGSRLTVL.

The chain joins TRBV16 to TRBJ1-4; 7 nucleotides align to TRBD1. V dropped 2 bases and J dropped 16; count of bases not matched to a gene: 7. This CDR3 has 12 residues. The V gene's germline CDR1 is KGHSY and CDR2 FQNENV. CDR3 region: CASSQAGTAAFF. CDR3 nucleotide sequence: TGTGCCAGCAGCCAAGCTGGGACAGCGGCGTTTTTT.

V and J are TRBV27 and TRBJ2-7; the D is unclear. The V gene's germline CDR1 is MNHEY and CDR2 SMNVEV (reference sequence). V was cut by 6 bases and J by 4 bases, with 13 bases left in between. The CDR3 spans 13 residues. CDR3 sequence: CASSSHSGYEQYF. CDR3 DNA: TGTGCCAGCAGCTCCCACTCGGGTTACGAGCAGTACTTC.

This clonotype occurred many times. This sequence joins TRBV7-9 and TRBJ2-3; 9 positions agree with TRBD2. J gave up 4 bases and V 1 base, and 12 bases lay outside the gene matches. The length of the CDR3 is 18 residues. Germline V gives CDR1 SEHNR, CDR2 FQNEAQ (reference sequence). CDR3 in amino acids: CASSLVWRGGRAPDTQYF. The DNA of the CDR3 is TGTGCCAGCAGCTTAGTATGGCGTGGCGGGAGGGCCCCAGATACGCAGTATTTT.

The chain carries TRBV12-3 or TRBV12-4 and TRBJ1-1; D gene uncertain. This CDR3 contains 12 residues. V lost 10 bases and J lost 9, with 18 bases in between. CDR3 bases: TGTGCCATCAGCCCCCCCGGGTTTCAAGCTTTCTTT. Translation gives CAISPPGFQAFF.

This clonotype has ten or more counts. The V gene is TRBV5-1, the J gene TRBJ2-5, with 9 bases matching TRBD1. The CDR3 consists of 13 residues. J lost 9 bases, V lost 0 bases, and 3 bases had no gene match. CDR1 SGHRS and CDR2 YFSETQ come from the germline V gene. The CDR3 sequence is CASSLARDRAQYF. CDR3 in DNA: TGCGCCAGCAGCTTGGCCCGGGACAGGGCCCAGTACTTC.

The chain uses TRBV9 and TRBJ1-2; D unclear. The CDR3 runs to 12 residues. Trimming removed 4 bases from V and 8 bases from J, with 12 bases in between. The germline CDR1 and CDR2 sequences are SGDLS and YYNGEE. The CDR3 loop reads CASSLLGVGYTF. In DNA form, the CDR3 reads TGTGCCAGCAGCTTGCTTGGGGTCGGCTACACCTTC.

The rearrangement joins TRBV18 to TRBJ2-7, with 13 bases identical to TRBD2. The J segment lost 7 bases and the V segment lost 2 bases, leaving 5 bases of the junction unmatched. Germline CDR1 KGHSH, CDR2 LQKENI. The CDR3 sequence is 15 residues long. This chain's CDR3 is CASSPIGGLAGEQYF. The CDR3 DNA is TGTGCCAGCTCACCAATCGGGGGACTAGCGGGAGAGCAGTACTTC.

The gene calls are TRBV15 and TRBJ2-7; TRBD1 matches 8 bases. Trimming took 0 bases from V and 4 from J; bases not matched to a gene: 5. Germline CDR1 and CDR2: LNHNV and YYDKDF (reference sequence). This CDR3 region has 15 residues. The CDR3 DNA reads TGTGCCACCAGCAGAGATACGGACAGGGTTTACGAGCAGTACTTC. Translating it yields CATSRDTDRVYEQYF.

This clonotype was detected many times. The rearrangement links TRBV6-2 or TRBV6-3 to TRBJ2-5, with D unresolved. CDR1 and CDR2 (germline): MNHEY, SVGEGT. V gave up 5 bases and J gave up 4 bases, with 8 bases separating them. The CDR3 length is 12 residues. CDR3 amino acids: CASSDLRETQYF. For the CDR3, the DNA is TGTGCCAGCAGTGACCTCCGAGAGACCCAGTACTTC.

This clonotype appeared many times. The chain joins TRBV20-1 to TRBJ2-7; D tentatively fits TRBD1 or TRBD2 (6 bases each). This CDR3 spans 13 amino acids. Germline V lookup: CDR1 DFQATT, CDR2 SNEGSKA (reference sequence). Trimming removed 3 bases from V and 2 bases from J, with 11 bases in between. The CDR3 region is CSASGGRTYEQYF. Here the CDR3 DNA reads TGCAGTGCTAGCGGGGGCAGAACCTACGAGCAGTACTTC.

This clonotype was counted only a few times. The V call is TRBV2, the J call TRBJ2-3; TRBD2 matches 10 bases. The germline V gene encodes CDR1 SNHLY and CDR2 FYNNEI. CDR3 length: 16 amino acids. V trimming: 6 bases; J trimming: 0 bases; junction bases outside the gene matches: 6. For the CDR3, the DNA is TGTGCCAGCAGCAGGACTAGCGGATTTAGCACAGATACGCAGTATTTT. It encodes CASSRTSGFSTDTQYF.

This clonotype was detected many times. CDR3 sequence reads: CASTPLGGDSSYEQYF. The CDR3 DNA sequence: TGCGCCAGCACCCCCCTGGGAGGGGACAGCTCCTACGAGCAGTACTTC. The chain has TRBV5-1 and TRBJ2-7, with D possibly called TRBD1 or TRBD2 (7 bases each). With 6 bases removed from V and 0 bases from J, the gap between germline ends came to 19 bases. The germline CDR1 and CDR2 sequences are SGHRS and YFSETQ. The CDR3 extends over 16 amino acids.

This clonotype has ten or more counts. The chain recombines TRBV6-5 with TRBJ1-2, with 10 bases aligning to TRBD1. The J segment lost 2 bases and the V segment lost 8 bases, leaving 14 bases of the junction unmatched. The CDR3 length is 17 residues. Germline V gene data show CDR1 as MNHEY and CDR2 as SVGAGI. The CDR3 is CASRNLGQGSGNYGYTF. The CDR3 region has the DNA TGTGCCAGCCGGAACTTGGGACAGGGGTCCGGGAACTATGGCTACACCTTC.

This clonotype was detected ten times or more. The rearrangement joins TRBV3-1 to TRBJ1-5, with D uncertain. Germline loops: CDR1 LGHDT, CDR2 YNNKEL (reference sequence). V lost 3 bases and J lost 4, with 13 bases in between. The CDR3 contains 15 residues. CDR3 loop: CASSHGVDANQPQHF. CDR3 coding DNA: TGTGCCAGCAGCCACGGGGTTGACGCTAATCAGCCCCAGCATTTT.

This clonotype was counted at least ten times. The J gene is TRBJ2-1, the V gene TRBV5-5, with D possibly being TRBD2 (6 bases). The germline V gene has CDR1 SGHKS and CDR2 YYEKEE (reference sequence). Trimming shortened V by 4 bases and J by 5 bases, and 16 bases separated the two germline ends. The CDR3 loop spans 15 amino acids. The CDR3 DNA sequence: TGTGCCAGCAGCGACAGTCGAGGAGGGGACAATGAGCAGTTCTTC. Translating it yields CASSDSRGGDNEQFF.

This clonotype showed up many times. The chain combines TRBV10-2 with TRBJ2-7; possible D gene TRBD2, 5 bases. CDR1 WSHSY and CDR2 SAAADI come from the germline V gene. V lost 4 bases, J lost 2 bases, and 18 bases lay in between. The CDR3 sequence is 16 residues long. CDR3 nucleotides: TGCGCCAGCAGTGGCCTGGCCAGAGGGCCCCCCTACGAGCAGTACTTC. Translating gives CASSGLARGPPYEQYF.

This clonotype has ten or more counts. V and J are TRBV6-2 or TRBV6-3 and TRBJ2-5, with D possibly being TRBD1 (6 bases). Germline-derived CDR1 and CDR2 are MNHEY and SVGEGT. This CDR3 is 12 amino acids long. Deletions cut 5 bases from V and 3 bases from J, with 7 bases between. The DNA of the CDR3 is TGTGCCAGCAGTCACAGGGAAGAGACCCAGTACTTC. Translating it yields CASSHREETQYF.

The chain combines TRBV5-1 with TRBJ1-1, with 8 bases identical to TRBD1. Trimming at V came to 2 bases and at J to 6 bases, leaving 9 bases not matched to a gene. The CDR3 loop spans 15 amino acids. The germline gives CDR1 SGHRS, CDR2 YFSETQ. For the CDR3, the DNA is TGCGCCAGCAGCTTAGTCGGACAGGGAGGGGCTGAAGCTTTCTTT. Translated, it gives CASSLVGQGGAEAFF.

J is TRBJ2-5 and V is TRBV5-5; 8 bases map to TRBD2. V gave up 0 bases and J gave up 1 base; unmatched junction bases: 5. CDR3 length: 16 amino acids. Germline V gives CDR1 SGHKS, CDR2 YYEKEE (reference sequence). CDR3 protein: CASSLEGGGLQETQYF. The DNA of the CDR3 is TGTGCCAGCAGCTTGGAGGGCGGGGGGCTCCAAGAGACCCAGTACTTC.

By frequency in the sample, this clonotype is medium-sized (0.01 to 0.1%). The genes are TRBV5-5 and TRBJ2-7; D tentatively reads TRBD1 or TRBD2 (5 bases each). CDR1 is SGHKS and CDR2 is YYEKEE in the germline V gene (reference sequence). This CDR3 region has 15 residues. Trimming removed 2 bases from V and 4 bases from J, with 16 bases in between. The CDR3 DNA reads TGTGCCAGCAGCTTCATGGGGGTTACTCTTTACGAGCAGTACTTC. Its translation is CASSFMGVTLYEQYF.

In this sample, this clonotype turned up many times. This chain joins TRBV20-1 and TRBJ2-3, with D possibly TRBD2 on 6 matching bases. The CDR3 has 15 residues. The V gene lost 3 bases and the J gene lost 2 bases, with 15 bases spanning the gap. Germline CDR1 and CDR2: DFQATT and SNEGSKA (reference sequence). CDR3 in DNA: TGCAGTGCTAGTGTCGACCCTAGCGCCACAGATACGCAGTATTTT. Its protein is CSASVDPSATDTQYF.

At least ten counts were recorded for this clonotype. This rearrangement joins TRBV5-6 to TRBJ1-6; D is possibly TRBD1 (5 bases). The CDR3 sequence is 14 residues long. V was trimmed by 1 base and J by 9 bases, leaving 11 bases between them. Germline assignment: CDR1 SGHDT and CDR2 YYEEEE. The CDR3 bases are TGTGCCAGCAGCTTGTGGGGCGGAAGTTCACCCCTCCACTTT. Protein: CASSLWGGSSPLHF.